Below, 16 T cell receptor beta chains from the same sample are listed, as sequenced in a study of cytomegalovirus exposure and HLA in healthy donors. PCR involved 60 Vbeta and 13 Jbeta primers. The method was immunoSEQ multiplex PCR; TCRdb's version includes in-frame clones alone and lacks a portion of them. The sample holds some 250,000 clones, 80% to 85% seen once. Sequenced material: PBMCs. The source of these receptors is a woman in her sixties in good health and CMV-seropositive.

The chain joins TRBV30 to TRBJ2-3; TRBD2 is a possible D gene (5 bases). V was trimmed by 2 bases and J by 2 bases, leaving 14 bases between them. Germline CDR1 and CDR2: GTSNPN and SVGIG (reference sequence). The length of the CDR3 is 15 residues. This CDR3 reads CAWSPTQRSTDTQYF. As DNA, the CDR3 is TGTGCCTGGAGTCCGACGCAGCGGTCCACAGATACGCAGTATTTT.

This clone has just one count. This sequence joins TRBV15 and TRBJ2-3, with TRBD2 identical over 9 bases. CDR1 is LNHNV, CDR2 YYDKDF, per germline (reference sequence). Trimming took 4 bases from V and 4 from J; bases not matched to a gene: 9. The CDR3 loop spans 16 amino acids. The CDR3 nucleotides are TGTGCCACCAGCACATTGGGGACTAGCTCATCAGATACGCAGTATTTT. This encodes CATSTLGTSSSDTQYF.

The chain couples TRBV19 to TRBJ2-1; D remains ambiguous. The CDR3 spans 15 residues. Germline V gives CDR1 LNHDA, CDR2 SQIVND (reference sequence). With 4 bases removed from V and 0 bases from J, the gap between germline ends came to 10 bases. The DNA of the CDR3 is TGTGCCAGTAGTAGGCAGTTAAGCTCCTACAATGAGCAGTTCTTC. Translated, it gives CASSRQLSSYNEQFF. Full variable domain (rest looked up from reference TRBV19 and TRBJ2-1): DGGITQSPKYLFRKEGQNVTLSCEQNLNHDAMYWYRQDPGQGLRLIYYSQIVNDFQKGDIAEGYSVSREKKESFPLTVTSAQKNPTAFYLCASSRQLSSYNEQFFGPGTRLTVL.

The DNA of the CDR3 is TGTGCCAGTAAGGGACAGGGGGGCACCGGGGAGCTGTTTTTT. Amino acid sequence: CASKGQGGTGELFF. The V gene is TRBV19, the J gene TRBJ2-2; TRBD1 matches 11 bases. CDR1 is LNHDA, CDR2 SQIVND, per germline (reference sequence). Trimming at V came to 7 bases and at J to 4 bases, leaving 2 bases not matched to a gene. The CDR3 totals 14 residues.

V usage is TRBV5-6 and J usage is TRBJ1-2, with 8 bases aligning to TRBD1. The J segment lost 5 bases and the V segment lost 4 bases, leaving 7 bases of the junction unmatched. Germline V CDR1 and CDR2: SGHDT, YYEEEE. CDR3 length equals 14 residues. DNA for the CDR3: TGTGCCAGCAGCCCGCAGGACAGGGATTATGGCTACACCTTC. This encodes CASSPQDRDYGYTF.

The rearrangement joins TRBV13 to TRBJ1-4, with 9 bases lining up with TRBD1. This CDR3 region has 14 residues. Germline lookup yields CDR1 PRHDT and CDR2 FYEKMQ (reference sequence). Trimming removed 2 bases from V and 8 bases from J; junction bases left unmatched: 3. DNA for the CDR3: TGTGCCAGCAGCTTAACAGGGGGCATGGAAAAACTGTTTTTT. This gives the protein CASSLTGGMEKLFF.

The rearrangement joins TRBV11-3 to TRBJ2-3; 9 bases agree with TRBD2. CDR1 SGHNT and CDR2 YENEEA come from the germline V gene. V lost 1 base, J lost 6 bases, and 8 bases stayed unmatched. This CDR3 spans 16 amino acids. As DNA, the CDR3 is TGTGCCAGCAGCTTAGGGCTTAGCGGGAGTAAGGATACGCAGTATTTT. Translating it yields CASSLGLSGSKDTQYF.

As DNA, the CDR3 is TGTGCCAGCAGCCTGCGGGCTAGCGGACTCTCCTACAATGAGCAGTTCTTC. It is translated as CASSLRASGLSYNEQFF. This chain uses TRBV7-6 with TRBJ2-1; 7 bases map to TRBD2. Germline V CDR1 and CDR2: SGHVS, FNYEAQ. The CDR3 contains 17 residues. V gave up 5 bases and J gave up 0 bases; unmatched junction bases: 10.

V and J are TRBV9 and TRBJ2-2; 11 bases match TRBD2. CDR3 length equals 16 residues. Germline assignment: CDR1 SGDLS and CDR2 YYNGEE. With 2 bases clipped from V and 7 bases from J, the junction kept 7 bases outside the gene matches. In DNA, the CDR3 is TGTGCCAGCAGCGTCCTTCTAGCGGGAGGATTCGGGGAGCTGTTTTTT. This codes for CASSVLLAGGFGELFF.

This chain joins TRBV7-9 and TRBJ1-6; TRBD1 matches 12 bases. CDR3 length: 15 residues. V was pared by 3 bases and J by 8 bases, with 2 bases of the junction left unmatched. Germline V gives CDR1 SEHNR, CDR2 FQNEAQ (reference sequence). The CDR3 DNA is TGTGCCAGCAGCTTGGGACAGGGGGCGTATTCACCCCTCCACTTT. Translating gives CASSLGQGAYSPLHF.

The V and J genes are TRBV5-1 and TRBJ2-3, with no clear D. The CDR3 covers 14 residues. The V and J ends lost 0 bases and 2 bases respectively, with 7 bases between them. The germline V gene encodes CDR1 SGHRS and CDR2 YFSETQ. DNA of the CDR3: TGCGCCAGCAGCTTGGAAATAGACACAGATACGCAGTATTTT. Amino acids: CASSLEIDTDTQYF. Complete variable domain (other parts from reference TRBV5-1 and TRBJ2-3): KAGVTQTPRYLIKTRGQQVTLSCSPISGHRSVSWYQQTPGQGLQFLFEYFSETQRNKGNFPGRFSGRQFSNSRSEMNVSTLELGDSALYLCASSLEIDTDTQYFGPGTRLTVL.

The J gene is TRBJ2-1, the V gene TRBV5-4, with D perhaps TRBD1 or TRBD2 (5 bases each). V shed 4 bases and J shed 4 bases, with 18 bases lying between them. CDR1 is SGHNT, CDR2 YYREEE, per germline (reference sequence). The CDR3 runs 16 residues. The CDR3 loop reads CASSLGEGGFYNEQFF. In nucleotides, the CDR3 is TGTGCCAGCAGCCTGGGGGAAGGCGGGTTTTACAATGAGCAGTTCTTC.

The CDR3 reads CASSLGRTGRETQYF. CDR3 in DNA: TGTGCCAGCAGTTTAGGGAGAACGGGGAGAGAGACCCAGTACTTC. The rearrangement joins TRBV28 to TRBJ2-5; perhaps TRBD2 as D (5 bases). Trimming removed 2 bases from V and 4 bases from J, with 14 bases in between. The germline CDR1 and CDR2 sequences are MDHEN and SYDVKM. The CDR3 has 15 amino acids.

This clone is a singleton in its sample. V and J are TRBV15 and TRBJ1-2, with TRBD1 identical over 11 bases. This CDR3 has 15 amino acids. Germline lookup yields CDR1 LNHNV and CDR2 YYDKDF (reference sequence). Losses at the gene ends were 1 base for V and 8 bases for J; bases not matched to a gene: 6. The CDR3 is CATSRVGQGAGGYTF. In nucleotides, the CDR3 is TGTGCCACCAGCAGAGTTGGACAGGGGGCGGGCGGCTACACCTTC.

This clone was found a few times. This sequence joins TRBV15 and TRBJ1-1; maybe TRBD1 (5 bases). Germline V lookup: CDR1 LNHNV, CDR2 YYDKDF (reference sequence). Trimming pared 0 bases from V and 1 base from J, leaving 9 bases between. The CDR3 is made up of 15 amino acids. The CDR3 coding sequence is TGTGCCACCAGCAGAGAAAGGGGTGGGAACACTGAAGCTTTCTTT. This translates into CATSRERGGNTEAFF.

The chain combines TRBV27 with TRBJ2-3, with 11 bases fitting TRBD2. Germline V gene sequence: CDR1 MNHEY, CDR2 SMNVEV (reference sequence). Trimming cost V 3 bases and J 3 bases; bases outside gene matches: 2. The CDR3 loop spans 15 amino acids. The CDR3 region is CASSFSGRGTDTQYF. CDR3 DNA sequence: TGTGCCAGCAGTTTTAGCGGGAGGGGGACAGATACGCAGTATTTT.